This is a list of T cell receptor beta chains from one sample in a study of blood T cell repertoires in COVID-19. This table comes from immunoSEQ multiplex PCR, and its TCRdb copy is limited to in-frame clones, with some not included. The data contain about 310,000 clones, about 89% of them singletons. Sequencing was performed on PBMCs or T cells enriched from blood (not recorded which). The receptors shown here come from a middle-aged woman who had recovered from COVID-19. Each CDR3 is given with its conserved first and last residue. D genes are given only for firm matches. Rows may omit the clone size; those that give it use once, few, many or a size class.

CDR3nt: TGTGCCATCAGTTCAGATTTGGGCTACACCTTC
CDR3aa: CAISSDLGYTF
abundance: few
j_gene: TRBJ1-2
v_gene: TRBV10-3
len: 11
d_gene: .

CDR3nt: TGTGCCAGCAGCTTGGTAGCCCCGGGGGACTATGGCTACACCTTC
CDR3aa: CASSLVAPGDYGYTF
abundance: .
j_gene: TRBJ1-2
v_gene: TRBV5-4
len: 15
d_gene: .

CDR3nt: TGTGCCAGCAGTCTCGCGGGGAACTATGGCTACACCTTC
CDR3aa: CASSLAGNYGYTF
abundance: .
j_gene: TRBJ1-2
v_gene: TRBV7-3
len: 13
d_gene: .

CDR3nt: TGTGCCACCAGCAGAGATCCCGGGGCCGGGGAGCTGTTTTTT
CDR3aa: CATSRDPGAGELFF
abundance: .
j_gene: TRBJ2-2
v_gene: TRBV15
len: 14
d_gene: .

CDR3nt: TGTGCCAGCAGAAAATCCACCCAGGTTAATGGCTACACCTTC
CDR3aa: CASRKSTQVNGYTF
abundance: once
j_gene: TRBJ1-2
v_gene: TRBV7-2
len: 14
d_gene: .

CDR3nt: TGTGCCAGCAGCTCTCGTTGGACTAGCGGGGGATCGAACACAGATACGCAGTATTTT
CDR3aa: CASSSRWTSGGSNTDTQYF
abundance: once
j_gene: TRBJ2-3
v_gene: TRBV27
len: 19
d_gene: TRBD2

CDR3nt: TGCGCCAGCAGCTTGGCCCCGACAGGGGGACAAGAGACCCAGTACTTC
CDR3aa: CASSLAPTGGQETQYF
abundance: .
j_gene: TRBJ2-5
v_gene: TRBV5-1
len: 16
d_gene: TRBD1

CDR3nt: TGTGCCAGCAGTTGGGACAGCCAAGAGACCCAGTACTTC
CDR3aa: CASSWDSQETQYF
abundance: .
j_gene: TRBJ2-5
v_gene: TRBV27
len: 13
d_gene: TRBD1

CDR3nt: TGCAGCGGGTCTCCCCAGGGCACTGAAGCTTTCTTT
CDR3aa: CSGSPQGTEAFF
abundance: .
j_gene: TRBJ1-1
v_gene: TRBV29-1
len: 12
d_gene: .

CDR3nt: TGTGCCAGCAGCTTGGAACAGGGATTTATGTACGAGCAGTACTTC
CDR3aa: CASSLEQGFMYEQYF
abundance: .
j_gene: TRBJ2-7
v_gene: TRBV5-4
len: 15
d_gene: .

CDR3nt: TGTGCCTGGAGTGTGGGGGCGAGTAACTATGGCTACACCTTC
CDR3aa: CAWSVGASNYGYTF
abundance: .
j_gene: TRBJ1-2
v_gene: TRBV30
len: 14
d_gene: .

CDR3nt: TGTGCCAGCAGCCAAGCGGCGGTAACCTACGAGCAGTACTTC
CDR3aa: CASSQAAVTYEQYF
abundance: few
j_gene: TRBJ2-7
v_gene: TRBV3-1/TRBV3-2
len: 14
d_gene: .

CDR3nt: TGCAGCGTCCTACTAGCGGGAGGCGGGGAGACCCAGTACTTC
CDR3aa: CSVLLAGGGETQYF
abundance: .
j_gene: TRBJ2-5
v_gene: TRBV29-1
len: 14
d_gene: TRBD2

CDR3nt: TGTGCCAGTAGTATTTCAACCGGGACTGGAAACACCATATATTTT
CDR3aa: CASSISTGTGNTIYF
abundance: .
j_gene: TRBJ1-3
v_gene: TRBV19
len: 15
d_gene: .

CDR3nt: TGTGCCAGCAGTGTCCGGGACTCTTCAGATACGCAGTATTTT
CDR3aa: CASSVRDSSDTQYF
abundance: .
j_gene: TRBJ2-3
v_gene: TRBV2
len: 14
d_gene: .

CDR3nt: TGTGCCATCAGTGGGACTAGTGAAGCTTTCTTT
CDR3aa: CAISGTSEAFF
abundance: .
j_gene: TRBJ1-1
v_gene: TRBV10-3
len: 11
d_gene: .

CDR3nt: TGCAGCGCGGCCAAGGGAGGCGCGGGGACCGAGCAGTACTTC
CDR3aa: CSAAKGGAGTEQYF
abundance: .
j_gene: TRBJ2-7
v_gene: TRBV29-1
len: 14
d_gene: .

CDR3nt: TGTGCCAGCAGCTTAGGGGGGGTAAAACGCACAGATACGCAGTATTTT
CDR3aa: CASSLGGVKRTDTQYF
abundance: .
j_gene: TRBJ2-3
v_gene: TRBV7-2
len: 16
d_gene: .

CDR3nt: TGTGCCAGCAGCTTCCGGGACAGAACCTACGAGCAGTACTTC
CDR3aa: CASSFRDRTYEQYF
abundance: .
j_gene: TRBJ2-7
v_gene: TRBV7-2
len: 14
d_gene: TRBD1

CDR3nt: TGTGCCAGCAGTTTAAGACTAGCGGGACTGTATGAGCAGTTCTTC
CDR3aa: CASSLRLAGLYEQFF
abundance: .
j_gene: TRBJ2-1
v_gene: TRBV6-5
len: 15
d_gene: TRBD2

CDR3nt: TGTGCCAGCAGCTTCCAGGGGGCGCGTAAGGGAGAGACCCAGTACTTC
CDR3aa: CASSFQGARKGETQYF
abundance: .
j_gene: TRBJ2-5
v_gene: TRBV11-1
len: 16
d_gene: TRBD1

CDR3nt: TGTGCCACCAGCAGAGATCTAGCGGGGGACTACAATGAGCAGTTCTTC
CDR3aa: CATSRDLAGDYNEQFF
abundance: .
j_gene: TRBJ2-1
v_gene: TRBV15
len: 16
d_gene: TRBD2

CDR3nt: TGTGCCAGCAAACACAGGGTTTCGGTGGGCCTTGAGTATGGCTACACCTTC
CDR3aa: CASKHRVSVGLEYGYTF
abundance: .
j_gene: TRBJ1-2
v_gene: TRBV21-1
len: 17
d_gene: .

CDR3nt: TGTGCCAGCAGCAGGCCGGGACTAGCGCTAATTTCCTACAATGAGCAGTTCTTC
CDR3aa: CASSRPGLALISYNEQFF
abundance: once
j_gene: TRBJ2-1
v_gene: TRBV7-8
len: 18
d_gene: TRBD2

CDR3nt: TGTGCCAGCAGCTTTGGAGGACAGAGCACAGATACGCAGTATTTT
CDR3aa: CASSFGGQSTDTQYF
abundance: few
j_gene: TRBJ2-3
v_gene: TRBV5-4
len: 15
d_gene: .

CDR3nt: TGTGCCAGTAGTACACCAGGCCGCTCTGGAAACACCATATATTTT
CDR3aa: CASSTPGRSGNTIYF
abundance: .
j_gene: TRBJ1-3
v_gene: TRBV19
len: 15
d_gene: .

CDR3nt: TGTGCCAGCACCCTCGCAGGGGGTAATTCACCCCTCCACTTT
CDR3aa: CASTLAGGNSPLHF
abundance: .
j_gene: TRBJ1-6
v_gene: TRBV7-2
len: 14
d_gene: TRBD1

CDR3nt: TGTGCCAGCAGCCTTGGACAGGGGTTCACTGAAGCTTTCTTT
CDR3aa: CASSLGQGFTEAFF
abundance: .
j_gene: TRBJ1-1
v_gene: TRBV3-1/TRBV3-2
len: 14
d_gene: TRBD1

CDR3nt: TGTGCCAGCAGCCGGCGGGGAGTGGTAGAGACCCAGTACTTC
CDR3aa: CASSRRGVVETQYF
abundance: .
j_gene: TRBJ2-5
v_gene: TRBV6-5
len: 14
d_gene: .

CDR3nt: TGTGCCAGCAGCTTAAATGGCAGGGGTATGACAGATACGCAGTATTTT
CDR3aa: CASSLNGRGMTDTQYF
abundance: .
j_gene: TRBJ2-3
v_gene: TRBV7-3
len: 16
d_gene: .

CDR3nt: TGTGCCAGCAGTCATCTGTCAGGCCTCCAAGAGACCCAGTACTTC
CDR3aa: CASSHLSGLQETQYF
abundance: .
j_gene: TRBJ2-5
v_gene: TRBV11-2
len: 15
d_gene: .

CDR3nt: TGCGCCAGCAGCCGCGAACTAGCGGTAAGCACAGATACGCAGTATTTT
CDR3aa: CASSRELAVSTDTQYF
abundance: .
j_gene: TRBJ2-3
v_gene: TRBV4-3
len: 16
d_gene: TRBD2

CDR3nt: TGTGCCAGCAGCGAGGGACAAGTCTATGGCTACACCTTC
CDR3aa: CASSEGQVYGYTF
abundance: .
j_gene: TRBJ1-2
v_gene: TRBV7-9
len: 13
d_gene: .

CDR3nt: TGTGCCAGTAGTATGAGGCTAGGGGCCTTTAACTATGGCTACACCTTC
CDR3aa: CASSMRLGAFNYGYTF
abundance: .
j_gene: TRBJ1-2
v_gene: TRBV19
len: 16
d_gene: .

CDR3nt: TGTGCCAGCAGTTCCCGGGCCGTAGTAGCGGGGGCGAGCTCCTACGAGCAGTACTTC
CDR3aa: CASSSRAVVAGASSYEQYF
abundance: .
j_gene: TRBJ2-7
v_gene: TRBV27
len: 19
d_gene: TRBD2